This TCR beta chain was identified during a study of OX40 agonist ivuxolimab in advanced cancers. Study information: Ivuxolimab doses were 0.01, 0.1, 0.3, 1.5, 3 or 10 mg/kg every 2 weeks. Dose-escalation patients were diagnosed with hepatocellular carcinoma, melanoma, renal cell cancer or head and neck cancer.

Clones were sequenced by immunoSEQ multiplex PCR, and TCRdb holds only the in-frame ones, with some missing. The table shows tens of thousands of clones, with 90% to 95% occurring only once. Germline values: CDR1 LNHDA, CDR2 SQIVND (reference sequence). The length of the CDR3 is 14 residues. V gave up 3 bases and J gave up 5 bases, with 11 bases separating them. The chain couples TRBV19 to TRBJ2-1; D might be TRBD1 (5 bases). The source is an adult with an advanced solid tumor such as melanoma, head and neck, liver or kidney cancer. Sequenced here: CD4+ or CD8+ T cells sorted from blood, sampled in a trial of the OX40 agonist ivuxolimab. The CDR3 loop reads CASSIGQGNNEQFF. In DNA, the CDR3 is TGTGCCAGTAGTATTGGGCAGGGAAACAATGAGCAGTTCTTC.